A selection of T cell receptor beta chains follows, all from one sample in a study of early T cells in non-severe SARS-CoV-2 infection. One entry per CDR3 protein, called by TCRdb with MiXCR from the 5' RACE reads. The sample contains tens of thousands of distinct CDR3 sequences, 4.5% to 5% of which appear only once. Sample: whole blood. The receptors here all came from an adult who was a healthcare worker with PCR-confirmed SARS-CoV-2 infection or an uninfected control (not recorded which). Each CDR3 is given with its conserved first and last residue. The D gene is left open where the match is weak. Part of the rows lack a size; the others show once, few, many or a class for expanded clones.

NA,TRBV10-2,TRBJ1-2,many,CASSGDKTRYTF,TGCGCCAGCAGCGGGGACAAAACTAGATACACCTTC
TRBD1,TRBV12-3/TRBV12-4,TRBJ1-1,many,CASSPSTGDTEAFF,TGTGCCAGCAGTCCCTCCACAGGGGACACTGAAGCTTTCTTT
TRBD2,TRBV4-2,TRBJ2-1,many,CASSQVLAGDNEQFF,TGTGCCAGCAGCCAAGTACTAGCGGGGGACAATGAGCAGTTCTTC
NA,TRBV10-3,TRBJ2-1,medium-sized,CAISESRGEVGNEQFF,TGTGCCATCAGTGAGTCGAGGGGGGAGGTTGGCAATGAGCAGTTCTTC
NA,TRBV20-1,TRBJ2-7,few,CSATKGVYEQYF,TGCAGTGCTACAAAGGGGGTCTACGAGCAGTACTTC
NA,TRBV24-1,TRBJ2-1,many,CATSAGGTINEQFF,TGTGCCACCAGTGCCGGCGGGACAATCAATGAGCAGTTCTTC
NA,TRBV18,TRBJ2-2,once,CASSQTEGELFF,TGTGCCAGCTCACAAACGGAGGGGGAGCTGTTTTTT
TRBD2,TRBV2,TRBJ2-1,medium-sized,CASSVAGGPFREQFF,TGTGCCAGCAGTGTAGCGGGGGGGCCGTTTAGAGAGCAGTTCTTC
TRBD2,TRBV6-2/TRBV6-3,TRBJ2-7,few,CASIHGPGGSYEQYF,TGTGCCAGCATCCATGGCCCGGGAGGCTCCTACGAGCAGTACTTC
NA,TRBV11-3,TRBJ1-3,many,CASSETDGANTIYF,TGTGCCAGCAGCGAGACAGACGGGGCGAACACCATATATTTT
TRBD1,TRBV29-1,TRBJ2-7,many,CSVELPRTGSSYEQYF,TGCAGCGTTGAACTCCCCCGGACAGGCAGCTCCTACGAGCAGTACTTC
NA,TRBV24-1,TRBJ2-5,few,CATPTLEVETQYF,TGTGCCACCCCTACACTTGAGGTGGAGACCCAGTACTTC
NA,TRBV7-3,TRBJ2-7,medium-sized,CASSVQGDSEQYF,TGTGCCAGCAGCGTCCAGGGAGACAGCGAGCAGTACTTC
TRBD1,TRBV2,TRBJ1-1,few,CANSVPDRVRRMNTEAFF,TGTGCCAACAGTGTCCCAGACAGGGTTAGGAGGATGAACACTGAAGCTTTCTTT
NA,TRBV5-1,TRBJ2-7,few,CASSAAGTTDEQYF,TGCGCCAGCAGCGCGGCGGGGACAACCGACGAGCAGTACTTC
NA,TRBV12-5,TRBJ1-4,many,CASGSEWKGEKLFF,TGTGCTAGTGGTTCGGAGTGGAAGGGTGAAAAACTGTTTTTT
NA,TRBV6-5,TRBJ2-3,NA,CASSLGGTDTQYF,TGTGCCAGCAGCCTAGGAGGGACAGATACGCAGTATTTT
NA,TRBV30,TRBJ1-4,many,CAWSPAEELFF,TGTGCCTGGAGCCCAGCGGAGGAACTGTTTTTT
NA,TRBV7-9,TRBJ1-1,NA,CASSLQGMNTEAFF,TGTGCCAGCAGCTTACAGGGGATGAACACTGAAGCTTTCTTT
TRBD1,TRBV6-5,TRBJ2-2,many,CASSYSTGVRNGELFF,TGTGCCAGCAGTTACTCTACAGGGGTCCGCAACGGGGAGCTGTTTTTT
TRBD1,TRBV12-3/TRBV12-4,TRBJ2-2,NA,CASSPDRAATGELFF,TGTGCCAGCAGTCCGGACAGGGCGGCCACCGGGGAGCTGTTTTTT
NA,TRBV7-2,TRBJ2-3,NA,CASRGGFADTQYF,TGTGCCAGCAGGGGGGGTTTCGCAGATACGCAGTATTTT
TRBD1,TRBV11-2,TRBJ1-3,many,CASSSTGAGNTIYF,TGTGCCAGCAGCTCGACAGGGGCTGGAAACACCATATATTTT
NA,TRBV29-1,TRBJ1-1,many,CSVLQGPNTEAFF,TGCAGCGTTTTACAGGGACCGAACACTGAAGCTTTCTTT
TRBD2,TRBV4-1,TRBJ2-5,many,CASSQGGGASQETQYF,TGCGCCAGCAGCCAAGGCGGGGGGGCGTCCCAAGAGACCCAGTACTTC
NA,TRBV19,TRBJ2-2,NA,CASTLWGAPGELFF,TGTGCCAGTACTTTATGGGGCGCCCCCGGGGAGCTGTTTTTT
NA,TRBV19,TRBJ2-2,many,CASTPDYYTGELFF,TGTGCCAGTACCCCCGACTATTACACCGGGGAGCTGTTTTTT
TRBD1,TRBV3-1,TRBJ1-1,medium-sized,CASSLRGREAFF,TGTGCCAGCAGCCTTAGGGGGCGCGAAGCTTTCTTT
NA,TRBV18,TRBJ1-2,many,CASSEGRVYGYTF,TGTGCCAGCTCTGAGGGGCGAGTTTATGGCTACACCTTC
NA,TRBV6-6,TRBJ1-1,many,CASRTGGTEAFF,TGTGCCAGCAGAACAGGTGGCACTGAAGCTTTCTTT
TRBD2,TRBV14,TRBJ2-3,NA,CASSYQRGVTDTQYF,TGTGCCAGCAGCTACCAGCGGGGCGTCACAGATACGCAGTATTTT
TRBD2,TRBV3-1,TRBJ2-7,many,CASTSREVAYEQYF,TGTGCCAGCACCTCCCGGGAGGTAGCCTACGAGCAGTACTTC
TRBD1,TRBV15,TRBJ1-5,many,CATSPGAPGTGGGQPQHF,TGTGCCACCAGCCCCGGTGCACCCGGGACAGGGGGTGGCCAGCCCCAGCATTTT
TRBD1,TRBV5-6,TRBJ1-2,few,CASSLDGTGVYGYTF,TGTGCCAGCAGCTTGGACGGGACAGGGGTTTATGGCTACACCTTC
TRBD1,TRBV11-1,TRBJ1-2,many,CASRPSTGEYYGYTF,TGTGCCAGCAGGCCTTCGACAGGGGAATACTATGGCTACACCTTC
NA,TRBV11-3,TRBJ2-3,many,CASSLGRTFDTQYF,TGTGCCAGCAGCTTAGGACGGACGTTCGATACGCAGTATTTT
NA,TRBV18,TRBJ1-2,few,CASSSQGLDGYTF,TGTGCCAGCTCATCTCAGGGCCTAGATGGCTACACCTTC
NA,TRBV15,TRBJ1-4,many,CATGRDHNEKLFF,TGTGCCACCGGAAGGGACCATAATGAAAAACTGTTTTTT
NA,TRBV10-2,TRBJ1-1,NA,CASSEPGLNTEAFF,TGCGCCAGCAGTGAGCCCGGACTCAACACTGAAGCTTTCTTT
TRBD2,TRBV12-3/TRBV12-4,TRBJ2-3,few,CASSLASGFTDTQYF,TGTGCCAGCAGTTTGGCTAGCGGTTTCACAGATACGCAGTATTTT